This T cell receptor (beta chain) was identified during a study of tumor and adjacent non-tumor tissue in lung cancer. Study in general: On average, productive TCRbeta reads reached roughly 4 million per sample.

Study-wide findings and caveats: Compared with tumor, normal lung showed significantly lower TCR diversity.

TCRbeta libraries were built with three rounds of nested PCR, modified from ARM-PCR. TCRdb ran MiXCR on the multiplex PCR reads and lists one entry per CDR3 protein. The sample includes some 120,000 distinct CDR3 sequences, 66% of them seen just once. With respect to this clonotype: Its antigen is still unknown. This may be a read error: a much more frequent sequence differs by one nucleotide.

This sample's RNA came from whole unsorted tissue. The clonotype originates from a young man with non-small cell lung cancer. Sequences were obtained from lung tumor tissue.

The CDR3 bases are TGCGCCAGCAGCCAAGATCAAGTAGCGACCTACACCGGGGAGCTGTTTTTT. Residues: CASSQDQVATYTGELFF. The chain joins TRBV4-1 to TRBJ2-2, with D possibly being TRBD2 (5 bases). The germline V gene encodes CDR1 MGHRA and CDR2 YSYEKL. There are 17 residues in the CDR3. With 0 bases removed from V and 3 bases from J, the gap between germline ends came to 14 bases.